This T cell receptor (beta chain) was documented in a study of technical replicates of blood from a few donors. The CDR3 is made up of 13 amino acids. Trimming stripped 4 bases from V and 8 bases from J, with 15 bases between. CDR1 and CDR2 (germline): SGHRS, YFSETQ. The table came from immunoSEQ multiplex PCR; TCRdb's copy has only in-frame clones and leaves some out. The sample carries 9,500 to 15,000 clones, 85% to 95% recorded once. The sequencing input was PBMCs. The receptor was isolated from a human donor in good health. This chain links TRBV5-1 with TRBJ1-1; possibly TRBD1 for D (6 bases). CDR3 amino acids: CASSGQGDREAFF. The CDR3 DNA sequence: TGCGCCAGCAGCGGACAAGGAGACAGGGAAGCTTTCTTT.